One T cell receptor beta chain is described in this entry. Its antigen is not known. This record comes from a study of T-cell memory formation after mild COVID-19. Study-level information: For the most part, TCR clusters were specific to one donor.

TCRdb passed the 5' RACE reads through MiXCR, listing each CDR3 protein once. The table shows around 99,000 distinct CDR3 sequences, with 13% to 15% occurring only once. Trimming took 5 bases from V and 8 from J; bases not matched to a gene: 6. Germline values: CDR1 SGHKS, CDR2 YYEKEE (reference sequence). This CDR3 comprises 12 residues. Overall study results and limits: CD4/CD8 balance held among clones contracting day 15 to 85, and later expanders leaned CD4+.

V usage is TRBV5-5 and J usage is TRBJ1-1; 7 bases match TRBD1. The TCR originated in a man younger than 35 who had mild COVID-19 (a few samples of this study predate the infection). Cell type and time point are not known. The sequencing sample was made of PBMCs or a T cell subset sorted from them (not recorded which). The CDR3 DNA sequence: TGTGCCAGCAGTTGGACAGGTTCCGAAGCTTTCTTT. Its protein is CASSWTGSEAFF.